In this sample, the clone carrying this T cell receptor beta chain turned up once. As yet, its antigen is unknown. At one end, the junction sequence differs from germline, possibly due to a read error. Germline-derived CDR1 and CDR2 are SGHAT and FQNNGV. The CDR3 is made up of 13 amino acids. Replicate sorted-subset PCRs were loaded with approximately 200 ng DNA, about 30,000 T cell genomes. Here immunoSEQ multiplex PCR was the method, and the copy in TCRdb shows in-frame clones only, minus some. The sample holds around 2,000,000 clones, roughly 94% seen once. Partitioning of CD4+ cells yielded a CD45RA+ naive subset and a CD45RA-negative memory subset. This entry comes from a study of shared clonotypes between healthy human individuals. General study points: Unshared clonotypes carried lower generation probabilities than those common to all four donors.

Material for sequencing was naive CD4+ T cells sorted from blood. The subset denotes: CD45RA+ positively selected. The chain recombines TRBV11-2 with TRBJ1-2; a possible D gene is TRBD1 (5 bases). This TCR was recovered from a man between 18 and 35 years old in good health. As DNA, the CDR3 is TGTGCCAGCAGCTTAGGTCGGCAGGGATCCCAGATCTTC. This gives the protein CASSLGRQGSQIF.